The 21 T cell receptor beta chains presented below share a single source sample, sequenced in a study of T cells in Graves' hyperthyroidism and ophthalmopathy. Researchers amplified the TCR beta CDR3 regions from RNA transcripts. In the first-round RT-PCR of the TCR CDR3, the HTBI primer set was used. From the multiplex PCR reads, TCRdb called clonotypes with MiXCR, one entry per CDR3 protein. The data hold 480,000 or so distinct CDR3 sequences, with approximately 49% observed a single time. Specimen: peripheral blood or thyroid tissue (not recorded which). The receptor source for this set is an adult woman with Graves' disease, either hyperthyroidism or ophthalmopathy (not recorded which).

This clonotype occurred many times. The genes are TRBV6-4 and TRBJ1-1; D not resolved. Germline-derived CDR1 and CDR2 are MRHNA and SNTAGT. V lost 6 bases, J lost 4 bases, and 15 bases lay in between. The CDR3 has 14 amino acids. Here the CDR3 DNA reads TGTGCCAGCAGACTCACGGAGACGGGCACTGAAGCTTTCTTT. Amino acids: CASRLTETGTEAFF.

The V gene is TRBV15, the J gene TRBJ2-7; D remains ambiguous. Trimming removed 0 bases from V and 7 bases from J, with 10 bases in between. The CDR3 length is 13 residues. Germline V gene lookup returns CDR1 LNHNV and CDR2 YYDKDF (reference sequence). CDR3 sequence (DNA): TGTGCCACCAGCAGAGACACCACGGAGGAGCAGTACTTC. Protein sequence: CATSRDTTEEQYF.

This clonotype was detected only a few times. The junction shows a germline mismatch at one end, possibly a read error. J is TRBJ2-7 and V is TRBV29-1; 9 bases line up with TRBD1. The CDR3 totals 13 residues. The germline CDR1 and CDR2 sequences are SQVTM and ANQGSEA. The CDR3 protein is CSVEGTGIYEQYF. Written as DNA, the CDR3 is TGCAGCGTGGAAGGGACAGGGATCTACGAGCAGTACTTC.

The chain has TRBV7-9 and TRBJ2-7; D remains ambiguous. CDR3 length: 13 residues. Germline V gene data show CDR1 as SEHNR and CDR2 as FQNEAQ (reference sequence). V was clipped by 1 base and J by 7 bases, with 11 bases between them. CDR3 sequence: CASSLGRNNEQYF. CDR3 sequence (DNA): TGTGCCAGCAGCTTAGGCAGGAACAATGAGCAGTACTTC.

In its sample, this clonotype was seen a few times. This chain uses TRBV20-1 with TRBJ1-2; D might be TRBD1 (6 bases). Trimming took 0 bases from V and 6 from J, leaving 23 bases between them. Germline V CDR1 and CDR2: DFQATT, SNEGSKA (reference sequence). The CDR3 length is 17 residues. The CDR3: CSARDPRDTSGDDGYTF. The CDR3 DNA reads TGCAGTGCTAGAGATCCCCGGGACACTTCCGGGGACGATGGCTACACCTTC.

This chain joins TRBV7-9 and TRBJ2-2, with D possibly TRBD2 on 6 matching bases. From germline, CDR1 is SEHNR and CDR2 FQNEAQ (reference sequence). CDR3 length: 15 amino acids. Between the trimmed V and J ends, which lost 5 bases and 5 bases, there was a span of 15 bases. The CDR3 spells CASSPTSRGTGELFF. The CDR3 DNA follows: TGTGCCAGCAGCCCCACGAGCCGGGGGACCGGGGAGCTGTTTTTT.

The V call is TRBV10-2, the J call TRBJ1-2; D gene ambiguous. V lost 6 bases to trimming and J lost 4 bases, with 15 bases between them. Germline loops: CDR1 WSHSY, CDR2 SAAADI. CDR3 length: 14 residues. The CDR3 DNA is TGCGCCAGCAGGACGGCGGGAGACTTCTATGGCTACACCTTC. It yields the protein CASRTAGDFYGYTF.

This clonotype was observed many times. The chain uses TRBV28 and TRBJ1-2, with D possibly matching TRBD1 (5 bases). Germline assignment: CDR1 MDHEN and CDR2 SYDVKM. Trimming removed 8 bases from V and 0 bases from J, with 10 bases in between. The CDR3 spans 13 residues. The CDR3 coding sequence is TGTGCCAGCTCAGGGAACTCTAACTATGGCTACACCTTC. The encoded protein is CASSGNSNYGYTF.

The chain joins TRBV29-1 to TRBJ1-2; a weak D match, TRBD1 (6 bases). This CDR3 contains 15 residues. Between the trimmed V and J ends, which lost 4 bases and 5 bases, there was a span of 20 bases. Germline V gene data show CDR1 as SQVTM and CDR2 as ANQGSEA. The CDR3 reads CSVVPSTGSRYGYTF. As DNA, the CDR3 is TGCAGCGTTGTTCCGTCCACAGGGAGTCGTTATGGCTACACCTTC.

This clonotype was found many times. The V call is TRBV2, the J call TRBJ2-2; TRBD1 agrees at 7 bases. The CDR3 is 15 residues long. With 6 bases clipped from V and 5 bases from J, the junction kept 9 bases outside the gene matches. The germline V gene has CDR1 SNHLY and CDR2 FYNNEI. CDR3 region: CASRLGSQGTGELFF. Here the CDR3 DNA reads TGTGCCAGCAGGCTGGGCTCACAGGGGACCGGGGAGCTGTTTTTT. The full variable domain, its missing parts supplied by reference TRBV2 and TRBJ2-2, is EPEVTQTPSHQVTQMGQEVILRCVPISNHLYFYWYRQILGQKVEFLVSFYNNEISEKSEIFDDQFSVERPDGSNFTLKIRSTKLEDSAMYFCASRLGSQGTGELFFGEGSRLTVL.

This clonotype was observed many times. The CDR3 here is CAIDRDGSNQPQHF. The CDR3, as DNA: TGTGCCATCGACCGGGACGGTAGCAATCAGCCCCAGCATTTT. This rearrangement joins TRBV6-4 to TRBJ1-5; D might be TRBD1 (5 bases). CDR1 is MRHNA and CDR2 is SNTAGT in the germline V gene. CDR3 length: 14 residues. The V end was cut by 10 bases, the J end by 0 bases, with 13 bases between.

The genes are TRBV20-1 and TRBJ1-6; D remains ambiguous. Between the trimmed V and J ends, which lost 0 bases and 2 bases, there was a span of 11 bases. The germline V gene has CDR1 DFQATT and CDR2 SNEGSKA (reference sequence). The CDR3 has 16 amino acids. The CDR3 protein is CSAREDPSPYNSPLHF. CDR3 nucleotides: TGCAGTGCTAGAGAGGACCCAAGCCCCTATAATTCACCCCTCCACTTT.

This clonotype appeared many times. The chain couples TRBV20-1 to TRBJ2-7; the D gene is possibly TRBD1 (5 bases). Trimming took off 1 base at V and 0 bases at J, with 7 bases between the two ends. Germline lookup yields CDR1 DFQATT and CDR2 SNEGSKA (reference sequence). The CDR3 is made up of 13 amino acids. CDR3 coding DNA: TGCAGTGCTAGAGGGACACGCTCCTACGAGCAGTACTTC. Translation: CSARGTRSYEQYF.

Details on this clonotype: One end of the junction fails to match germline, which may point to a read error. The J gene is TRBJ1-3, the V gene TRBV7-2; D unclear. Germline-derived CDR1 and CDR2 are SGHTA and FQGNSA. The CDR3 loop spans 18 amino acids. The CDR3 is CASSLSEWATGVGNTIYF. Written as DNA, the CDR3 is TGTGCCAGCAGCTTATCAGAGTGGGCTACCGGGGTCGGAAACACCATATACTTT.

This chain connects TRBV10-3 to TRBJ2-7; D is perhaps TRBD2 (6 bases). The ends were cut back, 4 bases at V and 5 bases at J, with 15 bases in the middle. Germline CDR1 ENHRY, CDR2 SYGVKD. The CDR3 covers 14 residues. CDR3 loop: CAISVSLGGHEQYF. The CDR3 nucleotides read TGTGCCATCAGTGTCAGCCTGGGGGGTCACGAGCAGTACTTC.

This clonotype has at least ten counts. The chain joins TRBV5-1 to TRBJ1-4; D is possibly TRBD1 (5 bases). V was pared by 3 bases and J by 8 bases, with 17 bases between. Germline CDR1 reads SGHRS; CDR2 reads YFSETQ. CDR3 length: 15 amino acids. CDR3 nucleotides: TGCGCCAGCAGCTGGCAGGGAGTCGATGGAGAAAAACTGTTTTTT. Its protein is CASSWQGVDGEKLFF.

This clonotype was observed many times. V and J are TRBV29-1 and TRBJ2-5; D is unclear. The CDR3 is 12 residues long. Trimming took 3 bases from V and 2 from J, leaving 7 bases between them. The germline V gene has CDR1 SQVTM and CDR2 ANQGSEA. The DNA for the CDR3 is TGCAGCGTTGACGGCAGACAAGAGACCCAGTACTTC. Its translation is CSVDGRQETQYF.

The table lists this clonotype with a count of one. DNA of the CDR3: TGTGCCAGCACCCCCGTAGTGAACACTGAAGCTTTCTTT. Protein sequence: CASTPVVNTEAFF. The chain carries TRBV12-3 or TRBV12-4 and TRBJ1-1; D unclear. CDR3 length equals 13 residues. The ends were cut back, 7 bases at V and 0 bases at J, with 9 bases in the middle.

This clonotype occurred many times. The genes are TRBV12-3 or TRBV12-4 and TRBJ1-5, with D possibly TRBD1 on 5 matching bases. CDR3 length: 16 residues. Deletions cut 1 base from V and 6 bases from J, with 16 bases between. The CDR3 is CASSLESGRNGQPQHF. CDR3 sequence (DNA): TGTGCCAGCAGTTTAGAGTCAGGGAGGAACGGTCAGCCCCAGCATTTT.

The chain's CDR3 is CASQPLAEEDEQYF. The CDR3 DNA is TGCGCCAGCCAACCCTTAGCGGAGGAAGACGAGCAGTACTTC. The chain couples TRBV10-2 to TRBJ2-7, with TRBD2 as a possible D gene (6 bases). This CDR3 contains 14 residues. CDR1 and CDR2 (germline): WSHSY, SAAADI. Trimming left V 8 bases short and J 5 bases short, with 19 bases between.

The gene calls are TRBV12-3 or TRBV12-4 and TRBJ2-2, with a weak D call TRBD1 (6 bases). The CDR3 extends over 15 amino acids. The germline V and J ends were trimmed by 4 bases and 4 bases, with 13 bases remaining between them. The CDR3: CASSSRTVGTGELFF. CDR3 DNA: TGTGCCAGCAGTTCCCGGACAGTCGGCACCGGGGAGCTGTTTTTT.